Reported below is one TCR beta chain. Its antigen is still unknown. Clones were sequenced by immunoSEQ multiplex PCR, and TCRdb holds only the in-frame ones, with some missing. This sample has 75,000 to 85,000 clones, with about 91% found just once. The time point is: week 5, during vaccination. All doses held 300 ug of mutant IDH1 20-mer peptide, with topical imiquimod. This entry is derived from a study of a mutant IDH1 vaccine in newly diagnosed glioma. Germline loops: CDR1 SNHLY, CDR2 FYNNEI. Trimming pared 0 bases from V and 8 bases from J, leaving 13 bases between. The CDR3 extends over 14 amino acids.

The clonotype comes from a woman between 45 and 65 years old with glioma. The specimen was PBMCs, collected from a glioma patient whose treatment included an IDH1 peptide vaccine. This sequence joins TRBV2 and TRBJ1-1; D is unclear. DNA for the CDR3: TGTGCCAGCAGTGAAGCGCGATCCCGCCGGGAAGCTTTCTTT. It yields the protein CASSEARSRREAFF.